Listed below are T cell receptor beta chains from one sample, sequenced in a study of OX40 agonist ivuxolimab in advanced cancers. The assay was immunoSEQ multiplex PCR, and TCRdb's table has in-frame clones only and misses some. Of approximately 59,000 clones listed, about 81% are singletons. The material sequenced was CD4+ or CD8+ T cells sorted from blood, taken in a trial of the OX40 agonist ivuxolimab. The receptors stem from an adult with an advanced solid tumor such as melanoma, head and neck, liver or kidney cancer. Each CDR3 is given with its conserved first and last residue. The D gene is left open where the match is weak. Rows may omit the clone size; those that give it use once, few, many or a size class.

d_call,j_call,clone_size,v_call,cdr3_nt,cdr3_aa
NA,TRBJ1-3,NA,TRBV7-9,TGTGCCAGCAGCTTATTCGGGCTTGAAAACACCATATATTTT,CASSLFGLENTIYF
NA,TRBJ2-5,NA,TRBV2,TGTGCCAGCAGCCCAATAAGGGGGGGAGAGACCCAGTACTTC,CASSPIRGGETQYF
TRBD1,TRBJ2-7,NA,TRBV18,TGTGCCAGCTCACAGGGACAGGGCTCCTACGAGCAGTACTTC,CASSQGQGSYEQYF
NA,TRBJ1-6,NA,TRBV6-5,TGTGCCAGCAGTTACACGGGGGAATCCTATAATTCACCCCTCCACTTT,CASSYTGESYNSPLHF
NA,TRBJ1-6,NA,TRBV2,TGTGCCAGCAGTGAAGCGCAGGGATCTCCCCTCCACTTT,CASSEAQGSPLHF
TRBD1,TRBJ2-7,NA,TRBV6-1,TGTGCCAGCAGTCGGGACAGGTGGATTGCCGTGCAGTACTTC,CASSRDRWIAVQYF
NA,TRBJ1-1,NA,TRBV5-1,TGCGCCAGCAGCTTTAAGGGAAACACTGAAGCTTTCTTT,CASSFKGNTEAFF
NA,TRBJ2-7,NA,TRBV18,TGTGCCAGCTCCCAGCGAGTGGGCGAGCAGTACTTC,CASSQRVGEQYF
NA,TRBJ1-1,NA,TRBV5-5,TGTGCCAGCAGCTTGGGGGCGAACACTGAAGCTTTCTTT,CASSLGANTEAFF
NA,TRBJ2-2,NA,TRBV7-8,TGTGCCAGCAGCTTCGCTAGACATTTCACCGGGGAGCTGTTTTTT,CASSFARHFTGELFF
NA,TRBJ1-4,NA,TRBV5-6,TGTGCCAGCAGCTTGGGCCTTTTTCGCGAAAAACTGTTTTTT,CASSLGLFREKLFF
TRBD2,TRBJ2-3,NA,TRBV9,TGTGCCAGCAGCGTAGGGGCTAGCGGGGGGGCCTCGGATACGCAGTATTTT,CASSVGASGGASDTQYF
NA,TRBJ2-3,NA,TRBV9,TGTGCCAGCAGCGTAGAATATAGGGTCACAGATACGCAGTATTTT,CASSVEYRVTDTQYF
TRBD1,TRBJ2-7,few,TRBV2,TGTGCCAGCATTCCGGGACAGGGAATCTACGAGCAGTACTTC,CASIPGQGIYEQYF
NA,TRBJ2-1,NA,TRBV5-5,TGTGCCAGCAGCTTGCTAGTGACGGACAATGAGCAGTTCTTC,CASSLLVTDNEQFF
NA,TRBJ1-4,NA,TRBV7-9,TGTGCCAGCAGCCTCAGGGAAACTAATGAAAAACTGTTTTTT,CASSLRETNEKLFF
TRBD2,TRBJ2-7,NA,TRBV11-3,TGTGCCAGCAGCGCAAGCGGGGGGCTCGCCTACGAGCAGTACTTC,CASSASGGLAYEQYF
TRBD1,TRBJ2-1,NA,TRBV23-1,TGCGCCAGCAGTCAAAGGGCCCACAGGGGGCAATCCTACAATGAGCAGTTCTTC,CASSQRAHRGQSYNEQFF
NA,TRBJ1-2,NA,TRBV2,TGTGCCAGCAGTGACAGGGAGAGCTATGGCTACACCTTC,CASSDRESYGYTF
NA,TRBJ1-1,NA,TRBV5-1,TGCGCCAGCAGCTTGGGGGCTGGCAGGGGTGCCACTGAAGCTTTCTTT,CASSLGAGRGATEAFF
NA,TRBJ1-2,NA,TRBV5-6,TGTGCCAGCAGCTCACGGGCCGTCCCCCCTTGGTACCATGGCTACACCTTC,CASSSRAVPPWYHGYTF
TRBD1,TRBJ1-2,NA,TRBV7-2,TGTGCCAGCAGCTTAGACGGGACAGTCTATGGCTACACCTTC,CASSLDGTVYGYTF
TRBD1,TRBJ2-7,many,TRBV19,TGTGCCAGTAGTGTAGACAGGGCTGTCGGCGAGCAGTACTTC,CASSVDRAVGEQYF
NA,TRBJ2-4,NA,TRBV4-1,TGCGCCAGCAGCCGAGAACCGGGACTGGGTTCCGACATTCAGTACTTC,CASSREPGLGSDIQYF
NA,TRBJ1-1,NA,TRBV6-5,TGTGCCAGCAGAGGGGTTGTAGAAGCTTTCTTT,CASRGVVEAFF
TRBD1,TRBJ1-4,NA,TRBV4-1,TGCGCCAGCAGCCAAGTAGAGGGGGCGGAAAAACTGTTTTTT,CASSQVEGAEKLFF
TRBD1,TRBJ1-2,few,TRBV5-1,TGCGCCAGCGGCCAGGGGGATGGCTATGGCTACACCTTC,CASGQGDGYGYTF
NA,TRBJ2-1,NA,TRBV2,TGTGCCAGCAGTGATAAAGGGCTCCCTCACAATGAGCAGTTCTTC,CASSDKGLPHNEQFF
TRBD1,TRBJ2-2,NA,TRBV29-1,TGCAGCGTAGGGGACAGGGTGAACACCGGGGAGCTGTTTTTT,CSVGDRVNTGELFF
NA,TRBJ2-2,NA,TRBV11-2,TGTGCCAGCAGCTTAGATCCCCGGTCGCTGTTTTTT,CASSLDPRSLFF
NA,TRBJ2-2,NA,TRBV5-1,TGCGCCAGCAGCGCCGACGGGGGGCAAGGAACCGGGGAGCTGTTTTTT,CASSADGGQGTGELFF
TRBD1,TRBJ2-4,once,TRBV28,TGTGCCAGCAGCCAGGGACAGCTAAACATTCAGTACTTC,CASSQGQLNIQYF
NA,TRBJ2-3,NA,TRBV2,TGTGCCAGCAGTGAAGAAGGCCCTGGTTTGGATACGCAGTATTTT,CASSEEGPGLDTQYF
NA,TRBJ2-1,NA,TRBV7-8,TGTGCCAGCAGCCCGCTTGGACGTAGCTCCTACAATGAGCAGTTCTTC,CASSPLGRSSYNEQFF
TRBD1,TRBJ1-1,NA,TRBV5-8,TGTGCCAGCAGCCCATGGACAGGGGTGAACACTGAAGCTTTCTTT,CASSPWTGVNTEAFF
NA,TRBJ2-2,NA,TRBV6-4,TGTGCCAGCAGTGTTAGGAACACCGGGGAGCTGTTTTTT,CASSVRNTGELFF